This TCR beta chain was identified in a study of regulatory T cells in long-lasting Graves disease. Overall study context: Antithyroid drug exposure in newly diagnosed Graves' patients had lasted under 3 months.

This clonotype has ten or more counts. Its antigen is not identified. Specified time point: newly diagnosed GD, antithyroid drugs for less than 3 months. Extracted PBMC RNA gave rise to the TCR library. Germline trimming cut 5 bases from V and 9 bases from J; bases unmatched to any gene: 13. Germline V gives CDR1 MNHEY, CDR2 SVGEGT. The CDR3 runs to 15 residues. Arm-PCR with iRepertoire HTBI primers amplified the CDR3 regions for these TCR beta libraries. Each CDR3 protein is one row after TCRdb ran MiXCR on the multiplex PCR reads. The table includes approximately 460,000 distinct CDR3 sequences, 16% detected once. Study-wide findings and caveats: The sample size was small, and this may have reduced accuracy.

The same data also contributed to another study, on T cells in Graves' hyperthyroidism and ophthalmopathy. This second study says: Hyperthyroidism patients were newly diagnosed, had disease duration under 2 months, and were aged 18 to 65 years. Ophthalmopathy could be told apart from stable hyperthyroidism with a 13 V-J model.

The TCR originated in a woman under 40 with Graves disease. The chain has TRBV6-2 or TRBV6-3 and TRBJ2-1; 7 bases fit TRBD2. The source was peripheral blood mononuclear cells (PBMCs), collected at new diagnosis, from a patient treated with antithyroid drugs. CDR3 coding DNA: TGTGCCAGCAGTCTCCTGCTTGGACTAGTGGGTGAGCAGTTCTTC. This codes for CASSLLLGLVGEQFF.